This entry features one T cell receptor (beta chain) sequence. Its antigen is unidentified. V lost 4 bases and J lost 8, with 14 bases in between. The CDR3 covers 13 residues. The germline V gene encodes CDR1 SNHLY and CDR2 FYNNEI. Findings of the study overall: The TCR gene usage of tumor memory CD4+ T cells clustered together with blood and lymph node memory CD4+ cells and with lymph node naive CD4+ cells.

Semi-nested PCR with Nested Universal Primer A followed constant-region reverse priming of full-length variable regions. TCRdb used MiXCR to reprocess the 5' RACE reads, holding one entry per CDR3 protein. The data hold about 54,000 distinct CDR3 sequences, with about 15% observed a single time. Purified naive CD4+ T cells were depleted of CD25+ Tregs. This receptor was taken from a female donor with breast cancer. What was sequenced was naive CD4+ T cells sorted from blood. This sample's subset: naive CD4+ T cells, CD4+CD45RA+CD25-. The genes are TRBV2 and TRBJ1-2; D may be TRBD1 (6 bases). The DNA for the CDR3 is TGTGCCAGCAGTGGGACAGCCCTGGGGGGCTACACCTTC. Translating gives CASSGTALGGYTF.